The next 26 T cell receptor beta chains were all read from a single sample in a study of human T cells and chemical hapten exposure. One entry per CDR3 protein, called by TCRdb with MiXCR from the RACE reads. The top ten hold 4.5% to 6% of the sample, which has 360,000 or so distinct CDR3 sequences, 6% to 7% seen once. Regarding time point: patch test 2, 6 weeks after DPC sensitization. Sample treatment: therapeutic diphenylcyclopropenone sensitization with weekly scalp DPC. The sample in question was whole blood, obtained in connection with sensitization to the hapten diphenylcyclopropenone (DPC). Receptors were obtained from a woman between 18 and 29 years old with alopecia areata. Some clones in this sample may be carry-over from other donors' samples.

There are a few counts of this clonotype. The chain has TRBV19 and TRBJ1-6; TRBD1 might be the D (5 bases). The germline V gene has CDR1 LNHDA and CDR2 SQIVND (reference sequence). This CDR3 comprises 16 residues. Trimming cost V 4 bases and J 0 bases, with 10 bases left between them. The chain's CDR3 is CASSSGQSSYNSPLHF. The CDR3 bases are TGTGCCAGTAGTAGTGGACAAAGCTCCTATAATTCACCCCTCCACTTT.

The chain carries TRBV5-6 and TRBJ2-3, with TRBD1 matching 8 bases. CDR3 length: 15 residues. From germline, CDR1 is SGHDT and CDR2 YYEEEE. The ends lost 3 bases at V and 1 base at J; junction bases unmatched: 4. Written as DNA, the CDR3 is TGTGCCAGCAGCTACGCGGACAGGGGCACAGATACGCAGTATTTT. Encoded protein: CASSYADRGTDTQYF.

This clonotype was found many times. CDR3 residues: CASSYSSAAVKYTEAFF. CDR3 DNA sequence: TGTGCCAGCAGTTACTCGAGTGCCGCCGTAAAGTACACTGAAGCTTTCTTT. The V call is TRBV6-5, the J call TRBJ1-1; D is undetermined. This CDR3 contains 17 residues. Germline V gives CDR1 MNHEY, CDR2 SVGAGI. The ends were cut back, 0 bases at V and 3 bases at J, with 17 bases in the middle.

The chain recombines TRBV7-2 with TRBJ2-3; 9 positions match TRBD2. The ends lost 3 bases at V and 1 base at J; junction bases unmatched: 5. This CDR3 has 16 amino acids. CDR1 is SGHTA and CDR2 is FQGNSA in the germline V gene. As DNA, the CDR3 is TGTGCCAGCAGCTTTAGAGCGGGGGGCCGCACAGATACGCAGTATTTT. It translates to CASSFRAGGRTDTQYF.

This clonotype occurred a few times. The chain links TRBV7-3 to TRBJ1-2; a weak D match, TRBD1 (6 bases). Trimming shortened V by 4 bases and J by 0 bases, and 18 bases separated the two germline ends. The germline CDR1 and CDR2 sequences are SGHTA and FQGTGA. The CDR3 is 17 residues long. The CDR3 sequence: CASSSQTGGSSNYGYTF. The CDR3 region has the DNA TGTGCCAGCAGCTCACAGACAGGAGGGAGTTCTAACTATGGCTACACCTTC. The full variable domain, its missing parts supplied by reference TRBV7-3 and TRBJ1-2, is GAGVSQTPSNKVTEKGKYVELRCDPISGHTALYWYRQSLGQGPEFLIYFQGTGAADDSGLPNDRFFAVRPEGSVSTLKIQRTERGDSAVYLCASSSQTGGSSNYGYTFGSGTRLTVV.

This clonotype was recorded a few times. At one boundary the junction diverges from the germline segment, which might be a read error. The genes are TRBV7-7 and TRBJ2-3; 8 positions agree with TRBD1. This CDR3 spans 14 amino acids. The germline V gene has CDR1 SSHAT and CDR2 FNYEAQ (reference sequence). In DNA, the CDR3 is TGTGCTAGCAGCCCGACAGGGGTGACAGATACGCAGTATTTT. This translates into CASSPTGVTDTQYF. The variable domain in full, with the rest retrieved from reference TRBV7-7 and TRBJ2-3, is GAGVSQSPRYKVTKRGQDVTLRCDPISSHATLYWYQQALGQGPEFLTYFNYEAQPDKSGLPSDRFSAERPEGSISTLTIQRTEQRDSAMYRCASSPTGVTDTQYFGPGTRLTVL.

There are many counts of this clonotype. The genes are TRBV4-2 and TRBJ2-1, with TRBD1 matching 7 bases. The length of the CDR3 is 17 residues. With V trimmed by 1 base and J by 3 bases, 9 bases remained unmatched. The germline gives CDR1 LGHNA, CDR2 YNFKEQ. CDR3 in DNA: TGTGCCAGCAGCCAAGGAGGATACACAGGGGACTACAATGAGCAGTTCTTC. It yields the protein CASSQGGYTGDYNEQFF.

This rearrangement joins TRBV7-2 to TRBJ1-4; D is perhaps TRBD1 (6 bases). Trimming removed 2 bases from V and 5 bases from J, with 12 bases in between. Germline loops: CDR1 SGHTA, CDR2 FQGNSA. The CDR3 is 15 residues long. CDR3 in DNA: TGTGCCAGCAGCTTAACAGGGACCTCCAATGAAAAACTGTTTTTT. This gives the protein CASSLTGTSNEKLFF.

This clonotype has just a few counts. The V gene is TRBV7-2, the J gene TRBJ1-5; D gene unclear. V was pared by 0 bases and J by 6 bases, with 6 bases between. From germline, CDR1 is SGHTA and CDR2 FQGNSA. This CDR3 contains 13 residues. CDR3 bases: TGTGCCAGCAGCTTAGCGCTATTTCAGCCCCAGCATTTT. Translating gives CASSLALFQPQHF.

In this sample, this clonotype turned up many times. This chain's CDR3 is CASSSGRGTEAFF. The CDR3 coding sequence is TGTGCCAGCAGCTCAGGGAGGGGCACTGAAGCTTTCTTT. The rearrangement links TRBV7-3 to TRBJ1-1; D is possibly TRBD1 (5 bases). The CDR3 spans 13 residues. V gave up 4 bases and J gave up 4 bases, with 10 bases separating them. Germline V gene sequence: CDR1 SGHTA, CDR2 FQGTGA.

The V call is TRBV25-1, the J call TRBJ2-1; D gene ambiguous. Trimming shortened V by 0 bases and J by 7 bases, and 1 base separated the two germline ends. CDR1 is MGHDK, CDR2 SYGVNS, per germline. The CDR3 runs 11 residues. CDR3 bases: TGTGCCAGCAGTGAATATAATGAGCAGTTCTTC. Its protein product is CASSEYNEQFF.

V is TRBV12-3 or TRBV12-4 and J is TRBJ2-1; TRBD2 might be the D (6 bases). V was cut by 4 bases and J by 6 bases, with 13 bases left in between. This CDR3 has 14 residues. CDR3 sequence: CASSSARRGNEQFF. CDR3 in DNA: TGTGCCAGCAGTTCGGCGCGGAGGGGCAATGAGCAGTTCTTC.

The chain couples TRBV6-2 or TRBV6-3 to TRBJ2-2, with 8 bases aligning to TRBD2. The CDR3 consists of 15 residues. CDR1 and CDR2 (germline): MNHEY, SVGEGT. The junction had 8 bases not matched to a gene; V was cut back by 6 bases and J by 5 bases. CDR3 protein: CASSRGTRNTGELFF. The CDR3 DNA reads TGTGCCAGCAGCCGCGGGACTAGGAATACCGGGGAGCTGTTTTTT.

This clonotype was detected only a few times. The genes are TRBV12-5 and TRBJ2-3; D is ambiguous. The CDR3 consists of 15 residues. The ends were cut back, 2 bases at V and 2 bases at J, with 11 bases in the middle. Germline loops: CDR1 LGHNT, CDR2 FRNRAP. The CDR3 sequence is CASGLKGSFTDTQYF. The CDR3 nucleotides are TGTGCTAGTGGTTTGAAGGGATCCTTCACAGATACGCAGTATTTT.

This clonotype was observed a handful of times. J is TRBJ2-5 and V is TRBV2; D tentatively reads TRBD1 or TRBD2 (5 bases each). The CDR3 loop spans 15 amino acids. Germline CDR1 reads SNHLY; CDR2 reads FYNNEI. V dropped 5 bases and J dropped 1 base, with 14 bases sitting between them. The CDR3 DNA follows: TGTGCCAGCAGTAACAGAGGGGCGACCCAAGAGACCCAGTACTTC. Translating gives CASSNRGATQETQYF.

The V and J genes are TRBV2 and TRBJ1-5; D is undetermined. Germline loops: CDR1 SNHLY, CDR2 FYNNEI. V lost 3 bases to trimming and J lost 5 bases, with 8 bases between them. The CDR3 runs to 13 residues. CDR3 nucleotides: TGTGCCAGCAGTGACGAGGTTGATCAGCCCCAGCATTTT. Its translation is CASSDEVDQPQHF.

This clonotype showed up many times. The DNA of the CDR3 is TGTGCCAGCAGTTACGGTAGCGGGGGCTACAATGAGCAGTTCTTC. As protein: CASSYGSGGYNEQFF. V and J are TRBV6-2 or TRBV6-3 and TRBJ2-1, with 9 bases matching TRBD2. V dropped 2 bases and J dropped 3; count of bases not matched to a gene: 2. This CDR3 has 15 residues. Germline V lookup: CDR1 MNHEY, CDR2 SVGEGT.

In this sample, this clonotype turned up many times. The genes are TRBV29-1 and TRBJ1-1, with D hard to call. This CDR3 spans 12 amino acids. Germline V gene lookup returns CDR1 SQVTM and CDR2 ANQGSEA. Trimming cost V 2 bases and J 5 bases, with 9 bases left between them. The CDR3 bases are TGCAGCGTTGAACCTGGGCGGACTGAAGCTTTCTTT. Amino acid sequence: CSVEPGRTEAFF.

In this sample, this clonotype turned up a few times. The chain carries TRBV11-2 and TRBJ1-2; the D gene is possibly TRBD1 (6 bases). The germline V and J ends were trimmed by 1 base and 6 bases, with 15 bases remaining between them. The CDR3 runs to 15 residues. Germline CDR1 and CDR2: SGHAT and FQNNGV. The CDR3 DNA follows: TGTGCCAGCAGCTTAGCCGCGGGCAGGGGAGATGGCTACACCTTC. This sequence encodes CASSLAAGRGDGYTF.

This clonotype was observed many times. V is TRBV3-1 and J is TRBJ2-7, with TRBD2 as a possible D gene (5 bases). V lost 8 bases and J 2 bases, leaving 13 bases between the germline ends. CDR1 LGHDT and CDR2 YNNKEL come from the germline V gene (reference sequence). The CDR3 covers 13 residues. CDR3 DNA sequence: TGTGCCAGCCAAAAGGGCGGGCCCTACGAGCAGTACTTC. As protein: CASQKGGPYEQYF.

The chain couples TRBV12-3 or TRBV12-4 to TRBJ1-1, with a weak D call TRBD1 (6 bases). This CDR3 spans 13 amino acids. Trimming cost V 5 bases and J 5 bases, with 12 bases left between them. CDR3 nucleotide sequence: TGTGCCAGCAGTGCTCAGGGGAAGACTGAAGCTTTCTTT. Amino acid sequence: CASSAQGKTEAFF.

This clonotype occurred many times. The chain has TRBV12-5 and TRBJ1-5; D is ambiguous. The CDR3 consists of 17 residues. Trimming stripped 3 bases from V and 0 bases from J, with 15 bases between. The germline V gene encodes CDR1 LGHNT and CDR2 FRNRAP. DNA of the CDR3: TGTGCTAGTGGTTTACTTGGCGGCACCGGTAGCAATCAGCCCCAGCATTTT. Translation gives CASGLLGGTGSNQPQHF.

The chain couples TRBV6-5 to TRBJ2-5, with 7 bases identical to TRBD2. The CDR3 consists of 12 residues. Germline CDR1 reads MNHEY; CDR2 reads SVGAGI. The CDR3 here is CATRTRSETQYF. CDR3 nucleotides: TGTGCAACTCGGACTAGATCGGAGACCCAGTACTTC.

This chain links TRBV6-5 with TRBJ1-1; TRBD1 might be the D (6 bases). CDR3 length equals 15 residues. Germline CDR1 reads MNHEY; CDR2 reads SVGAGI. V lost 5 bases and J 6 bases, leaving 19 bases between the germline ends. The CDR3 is CASSTQVRGGPEAFF. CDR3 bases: TGTGCCAGCAGTACCCAGGTGAGGGGGGGACCTGAAGCTTTCTTT.

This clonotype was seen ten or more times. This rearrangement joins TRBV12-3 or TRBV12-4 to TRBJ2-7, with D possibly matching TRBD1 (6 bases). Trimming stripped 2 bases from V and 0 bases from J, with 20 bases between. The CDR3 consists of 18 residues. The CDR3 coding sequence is TGTGCCAGCAGTTTAAACGGCAGGGGCCTCTTGAGCTCCTACGAGCAGTACTTC. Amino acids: CASSLNGRGLLSSYEQYF.

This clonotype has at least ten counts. The CDR3 nucleotides are TGTGCCAGCAGTTACCGACCAGTTGGTCCAGGAGAAGCTTTCTTT. Translating gives CASSYRPVGPGEAFF. The rearrangement uses TRBV6-5 and TRBJ1-1; D is uncertain. Per germline, CDR1 MNHEY and CDR2 SVGAGI. The CDR3 sequence is 15 residues long. V was trimmed by 2 bases and J by 8 bases, leaving 18 bases between them.